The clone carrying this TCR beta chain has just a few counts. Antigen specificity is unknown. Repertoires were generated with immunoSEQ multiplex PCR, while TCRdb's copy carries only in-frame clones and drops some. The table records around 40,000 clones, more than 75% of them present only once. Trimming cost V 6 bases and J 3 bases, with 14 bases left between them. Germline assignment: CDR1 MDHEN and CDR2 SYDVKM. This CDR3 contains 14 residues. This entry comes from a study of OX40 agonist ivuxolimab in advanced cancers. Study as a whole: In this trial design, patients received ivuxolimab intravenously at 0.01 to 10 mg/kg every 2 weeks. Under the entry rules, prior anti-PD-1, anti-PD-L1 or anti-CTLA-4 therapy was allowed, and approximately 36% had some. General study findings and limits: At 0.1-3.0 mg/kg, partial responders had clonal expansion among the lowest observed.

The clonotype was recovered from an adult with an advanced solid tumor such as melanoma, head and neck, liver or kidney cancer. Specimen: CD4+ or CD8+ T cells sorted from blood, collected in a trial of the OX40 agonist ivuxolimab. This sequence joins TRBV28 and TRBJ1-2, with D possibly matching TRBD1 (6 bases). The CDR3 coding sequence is TGTGCCAGCAGGGAGGCACAGGGATACTATGGCTACACCTTC. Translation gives CASREAQGYYGYTF.